There are many counts of the clone carrying this T cell receptor (beta chain). Its cognate antigen is unknown. The CDR3 consists of 17 residues. With 1 base removed from V and 5 bases from J, the gap between germline ends came to 20 bases. Germline CDR1 reads MDHEN; CDR2 reads SYDVKM. Recent vaccinations or acute infections were absent in the healthy HIV-negative adult donors. This specimen comes from a study of shared clonotypes between healthy human individuals. Overall study results and limits: A small donor pool kept down the genetic and exposure-history diversity that was represented.

Every unsorted PBMC PCR replicate was loaded with around 0.3 ug DNA, approximately 30,000 T cell genomes. Original methodology: As immunoSEQ supplied junction-only sequences (without quality scores), filtering differed. Only in-frame clones appear in the TCRdb table, and some are missing; sequencing was by immunoSEQ multiplex PCR. Clone size and the V and J calls come from that table; the DNA yielded D and trimming. The table includes about 450,000 clones, around 79% detected once. The chain carries TRBV28 and TRBJ2-5; D remains unclear. Material: PBMCs. This receptor was taken from a woman between 40 and 50 years old in good health. Some clones in this sample may be carry-over from other donors' samples. The CDR3 loop is CASSLLGVVGTTETQYF. The CDR3 nucleotides read TGTGCCAGCAGTTTATTGGGCGTGGTGGGCACCACCGAGACCCAGTACTTC.